This is a list of T cell receptor beta chains from one sample in a study of CD8 T cells in ankylosing spondylitis. TCRdb passed the 5' RACE reads through MiXCR, listing each CDR3 protein once. The sample lists around 770,000 distinct CDR3 sequences; approximately 12% were seen once. Sequencing was performed on blood, either unsorted or a sorted T cell fraction (not recorded which). These receptors all stem from a male donor with ankylosing spondylitis. The CDR3 runs from the conserved cysteine through the conserved F or W. The order of the fields is J gene, V gene, CDR3 protein.

j_gene: TRBJ1-3
v_gene: TRBV3-1
CDR3aa: CASSQGVSGNTIYF

j_gene: TRBJ2-1
v_gene: TRBV7-2
CDR3aa: CASSLGHRSYNEQFF

j_gene: TRBJ1-3
v_gene: TRBV11-2
CDR3aa: CASSSRPTGLNSGNTIYF

j_gene: TRBJ2-1
v_gene: TRBV9
CDR3aa: CASSEGLAGTNEQFF

j_gene: TRBJ2-3
v_gene: TRBV20-1
CDR3aa: CSRAGLSIDTQYF

j_gene: TRBJ1-6
v_gene: TRBV4-3
CDR3aa: CASSQDSGAYNSPLHF

j_gene: TRBJ2-3
v_gene: TRBV5-1
CDR3aa: CASSLGENTQYF

j_gene: TRBJ1-1
v_gene: TRBV7-8
CDR3aa: CASSALNQGVLTEAFF

j_gene: TRBJ1-1
v_gene: TRBV4-3
CDR3aa: CASSQDPGQGNTEAFF

j_gene: TRBJ2-3
v_gene: TRBV29-1
CDR3aa: CSATGGTDTQYF

j_gene: TRBJ2-6
v_gene: TRBV7-6
CDR3aa: CASSLESSGANVLTF

j_gene: TRBJ2-6
v_gene: TRBV4-3
CDR3aa: CASSQELGLAVSGANVLTF

j_gene: TRBJ2-7
v_gene: TRBV5-1
CDR3aa: CASSLTPGTVYEQYF

j_gene: TRBJ2-3
v_gene: TRBV5-1
CDR3aa: CASSPSHLSDTQYF

j_gene: TRBJ1-5
v_gene: TRBV4-1
CDR3aa: CASSQDPGGYQPQHF

j_gene: TRBJ1-2
v_gene: TRBV4-1
CDR3aa: CASSQEDRANYGYTF

j_gene: TRBJ1-1
v_gene: TRBV20-1
CDR3aa: CSALLGNTEAFF

j_gene: TRBJ1-3
v_gene: TRBV10-3
CDR3aa: CAIRQGLNSGNTIYF

j_gene: TRBJ2-7
v_gene: TRBV28
CDR3aa: CASSFRLAGFHEQYF

j_gene: TRBJ1-2
v_gene: TRBV15
CDR3aa: CATSYPGRLYGYTF

j_gene: TRBJ1-4
v_gene: TRBV12-3/TRBV12-4
CDR3aa: CASSPRFARPEKLFF

j_gene: TRBJ2-5
v_gene: TRBV7-9
CDR3aa: CASSSQGYEETQYF

j_gene: TRBJ1-2
v_gene: TRBV4-3
CDR3aa: CASSQGVGEFGGYTF

j_gene: TRBJ2-1
v_gene: TRBV6-2/TRBV6-3
CDR3aa: CASRGLAGRGRNEQFF

j_gene: TRBJ1-4
v_gene: TRBV20-1
CDR3aa: CSARDAGTGEEKLFF

j_gene: TRBJ1-6
v_gene: TRBV6-1
CDR3aa: CASRRLQGEAYNSPLHF

j_gene: TRBJ2-1
v_gene: TRBV4-3
CDR3aa: CASSQVLGGRTYNEQFF

j_gene: TRBJ2-7
v_gene: TRBV20-1
CDR3aa: CSATPGQDYEQYF

j_gene: TRBJ1-2
v_gene: TRBV20-1
CDR3aa: CSAILERDDYTF

j_gene: TRBJ2-7
v_gene: TRBV4-2
CDR3aa: CASSQGENRVSYEQYF

j_gene: TRBJ2-3
v_gene: TRBV7-2
CDR3aa: CASSPAGAGTDTQYF

j_gene: TRBJ2-7
v_gene: TRBV28
CDR3aa: CASSQTDGTYEQYF

j_gene: TRBJ2-5
v_gene: TRBV6-1
CDR3aa: CASSRQGNTQETQYF

j_gene: TRBJ2-7
v_gene: TRBV5-1
CDR3aa: CASSLVTDNSYEQYF

j_gene: TRBJ2-7
v_gene: TRBV5-5
CDR3aa: CASREDSYEQYF

j_gene: TRBJ2-3
v_gene: TRBV6-5
CDR3aa: CASSWLAAGTDTQYF

j_gene: TRBJ2-3
v_gene: TRBV18
CDR3aa: CASSPSVQSTDTQYF

j_gene: TRBJ2-5
v_gene: TRBV29-1
CDR3aa: CSVDHGEGSETQYF

j_gene: TRBJ2-5
v_gene: TRBV29-1
CDR3aa: CSVETGTQETQYF

j_gene: TRBJ1-1
v_gene: TRBV9
CDR3aa: CASSPRTGGHTEAFF

j_gene: TRBJ2-7
v_gene: TRBV15
CDR3aa: CATSRERGLSYEQYF

j_gene: TRBJ2-1
v_gene: TRBV10-3
CDR3aa: CAIRPRDNEQFF

j_gene: TRBJ2-5
v_gene: TRBV5-5
CDR3aa: CASSLGNAQETQYF

j_gene: TRBJ2-3
v_gene: TRBV6-6
CDR3aa: CASSYSGRGGQYF

j_gene: TRBJ2-1
v_gene: TRBV28
CDR3aa: CASSPGGGQHNEQFF

j_gene: TRBJ1-6
v_gene: TRBV7-2
CDR3aa: CASSLGRRDGHNSPLHF

j_gene: TRBJ1-2
v_gene: TRBV20-1
CDR3aa: CSAVPTSWTDTFGYTF

j_gene: TRBJ2-7
v_gene: TRBV6-2/TRBV6-3
CDR3aa: CASSLNPTGEGEQYF

j_gene: TRBJ2-2
v_gene: TRBV15
CDR3aa: CATSRDRTGYTGELFF

j_gene: TRBJ2-1
v_gene: TRBV10-2
CDR3aa: CAAGLAGGDEQFF

j_gene: TRBJ2-3
v_gene: TRBV7-9
CDR3aa: CASSLALGLRTDTQYF